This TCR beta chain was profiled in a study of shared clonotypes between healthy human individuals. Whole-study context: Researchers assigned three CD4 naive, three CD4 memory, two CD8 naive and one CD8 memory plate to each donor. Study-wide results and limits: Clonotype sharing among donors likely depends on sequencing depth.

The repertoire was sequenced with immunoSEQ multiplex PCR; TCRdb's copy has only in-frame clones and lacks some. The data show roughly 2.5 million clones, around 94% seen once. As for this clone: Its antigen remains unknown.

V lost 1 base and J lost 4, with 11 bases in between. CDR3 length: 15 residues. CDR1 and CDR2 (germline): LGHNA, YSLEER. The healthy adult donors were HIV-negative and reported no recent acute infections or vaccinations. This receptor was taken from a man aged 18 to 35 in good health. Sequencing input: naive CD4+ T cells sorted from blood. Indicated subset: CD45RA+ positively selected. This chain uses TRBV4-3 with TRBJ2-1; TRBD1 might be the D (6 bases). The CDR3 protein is CASSQGVDRYNEQFF. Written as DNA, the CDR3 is TGCGCCAGCAGCCAAGGAGTGGACAGATACAATGAGCAGTTCTTC.